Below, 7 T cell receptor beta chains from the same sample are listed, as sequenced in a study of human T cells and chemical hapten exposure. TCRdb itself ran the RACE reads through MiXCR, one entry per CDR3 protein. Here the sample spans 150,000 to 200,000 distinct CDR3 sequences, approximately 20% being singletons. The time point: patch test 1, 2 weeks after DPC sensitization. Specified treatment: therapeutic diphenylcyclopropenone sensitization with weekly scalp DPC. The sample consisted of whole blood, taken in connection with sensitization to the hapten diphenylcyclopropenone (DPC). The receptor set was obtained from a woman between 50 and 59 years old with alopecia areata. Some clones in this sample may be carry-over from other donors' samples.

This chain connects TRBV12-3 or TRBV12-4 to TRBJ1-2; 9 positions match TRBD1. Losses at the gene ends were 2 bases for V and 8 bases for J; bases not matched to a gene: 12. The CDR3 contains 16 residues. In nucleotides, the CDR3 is TGTGCCAGCAGTTTAAGTTCGGGGACAGGGTTTCGCGGCTACACCTTC. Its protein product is CASSLSSGTGFRGYTF.

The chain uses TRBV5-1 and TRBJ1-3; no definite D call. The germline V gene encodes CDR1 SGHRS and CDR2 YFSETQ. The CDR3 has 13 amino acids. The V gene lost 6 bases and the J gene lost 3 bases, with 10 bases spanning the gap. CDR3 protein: CASMKVGGNTIYF. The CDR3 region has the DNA TGCGCCAGCATGAAGGTCGGTGGAAACACCATATATTTT.

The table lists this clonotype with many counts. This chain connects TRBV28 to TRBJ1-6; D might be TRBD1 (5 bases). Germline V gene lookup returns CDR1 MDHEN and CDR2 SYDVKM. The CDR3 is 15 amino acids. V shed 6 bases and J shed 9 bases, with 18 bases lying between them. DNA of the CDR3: TGTGCCAGCAGCTCGGGGGGTCCTGGACGTTCACCCCTCCACTTT. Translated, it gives CASSSGGPGRSPLHF. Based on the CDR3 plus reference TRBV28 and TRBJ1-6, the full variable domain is DVKVTQSSRYLVKRTGEKVFLECVQDMDHENMFWYRQDPGLGLRLIYFSYDVKMKEKGDIPEGYSVSREKKERFSLILESASTNQTSMYLCASSSGGPGRSPLHFGNGTRLTVT.

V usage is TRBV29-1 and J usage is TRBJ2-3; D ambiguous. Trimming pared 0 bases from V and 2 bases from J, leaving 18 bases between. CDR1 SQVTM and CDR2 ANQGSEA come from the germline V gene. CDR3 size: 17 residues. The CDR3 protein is CSVEDHWGSPTTDTQYF. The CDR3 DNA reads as TGCAGCGTTGAAGATCATTGGGGATCCCCGACCACAGATACGCAGTATTTT.

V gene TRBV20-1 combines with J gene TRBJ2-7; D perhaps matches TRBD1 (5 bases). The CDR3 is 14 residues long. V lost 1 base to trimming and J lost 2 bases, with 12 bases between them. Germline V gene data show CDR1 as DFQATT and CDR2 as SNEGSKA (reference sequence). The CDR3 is CSARVRPDTYEQYF. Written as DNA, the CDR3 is TGCAGTGCTAGAGTCCGTCCGGACACCTACGAGCAGTACTTC.

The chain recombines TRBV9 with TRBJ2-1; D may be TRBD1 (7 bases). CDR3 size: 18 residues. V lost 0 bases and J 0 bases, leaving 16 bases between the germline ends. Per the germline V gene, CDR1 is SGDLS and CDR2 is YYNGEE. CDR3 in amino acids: CASSVESEGASSYNEQFF. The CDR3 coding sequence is TGTGCCAGCAGCGTAGAATCGGAGGGGGCGAGCTCCTACAATGAGCAGTTCTTC. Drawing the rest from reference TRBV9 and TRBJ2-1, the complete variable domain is DSGVTQTPKHLITATGQRVTLRCSPRSGDLSVYWYQQSLDQGLQFLIQYYNGEERAKGNILERFSAQQFPDLHSELNLSSLELGDSALYFCASSVESEGASSYNEQFFGPGTRLTVL.

As DNA, the CDR3 is TGCAGCGTTAGGACAGGGGAAACCTACGAGCAGTACTTC. Protein product: CSVRTGETYEQYF. This chain joins TRBV29-1 and TRBJ2-7; 9 positions match TRBD1. Unmatched junction bases numbered 4, after V lost 5 bases and J lost 2 bases. The germline CDR1 and CDR2 sequences are SQVTM and ANQGSEA. The CDR3 length is 13 residues.